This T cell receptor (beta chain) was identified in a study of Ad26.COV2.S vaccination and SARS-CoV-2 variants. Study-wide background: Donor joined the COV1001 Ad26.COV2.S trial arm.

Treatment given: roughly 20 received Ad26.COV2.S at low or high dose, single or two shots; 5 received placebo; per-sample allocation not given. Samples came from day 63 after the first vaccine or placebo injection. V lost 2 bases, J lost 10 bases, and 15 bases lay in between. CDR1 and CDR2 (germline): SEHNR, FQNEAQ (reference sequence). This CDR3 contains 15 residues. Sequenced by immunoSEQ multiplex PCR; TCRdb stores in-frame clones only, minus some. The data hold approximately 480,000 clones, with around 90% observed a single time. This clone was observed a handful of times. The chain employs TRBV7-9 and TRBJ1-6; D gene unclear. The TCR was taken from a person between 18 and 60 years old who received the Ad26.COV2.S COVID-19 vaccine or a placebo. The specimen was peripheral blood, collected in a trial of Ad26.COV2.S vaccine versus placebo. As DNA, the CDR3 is TGTGCCAGCAGCTTATCACGGCGACTTGGGTCACCCCTCCACTTT. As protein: CASSLSRRLGSPLHF. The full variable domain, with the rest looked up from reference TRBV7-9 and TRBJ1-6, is DTGVSQNPRHKITKRGQNVTFRCDPISEHNRLYWYRQTLGQGPEFLTYFQNEAQLEKSRLLSDRFSAERPKGSFSTLEIQRTEQGDSAMYLCASSLSRRLGSPLHFGNGTRLTVT.